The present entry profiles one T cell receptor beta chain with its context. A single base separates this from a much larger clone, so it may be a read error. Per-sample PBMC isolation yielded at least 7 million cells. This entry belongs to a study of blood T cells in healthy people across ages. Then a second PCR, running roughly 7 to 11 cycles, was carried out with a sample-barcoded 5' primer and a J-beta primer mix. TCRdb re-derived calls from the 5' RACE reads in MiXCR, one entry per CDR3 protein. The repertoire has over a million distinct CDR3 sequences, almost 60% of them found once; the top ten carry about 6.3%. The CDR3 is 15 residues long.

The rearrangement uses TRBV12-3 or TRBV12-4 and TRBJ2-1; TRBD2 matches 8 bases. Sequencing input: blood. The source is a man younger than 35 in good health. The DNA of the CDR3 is TGTGCCTGCAGTTTAGCGGGGCAGGGTTGGAGTGAGCAGTTCTTC. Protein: CACSLAGQGWSEQFF.